This TCR beta chain was sequenced during a study of human T cells and chemical hapten exposure. Germline-derived CDR1 and CDR2 are SGHNT and YYREEE (reference sequence). CDR3 length equals 14 residues. Trimming shortened V by 1 base and J by 2 bases, and 8 bases separated the two germline ends. Described treatment: therapeutic diphenylcyclopropenone sensitization with weekly scalp DPC. What the library attached to individual cDNA molecules were unique molecular identifiers. TCRdb reanalysed the reads using MiXCR and keeps one entry per CDR3 protein. Among thousands of distinct CDR3 sequences listed, approximately 60% were seen once.

The clonotype originates from an adult with alopecia areata. Some clones in this sample may be carry-over from other donors' samples. This table probably holds off-target reads from a library built for another chain. The specimen was whole blood, collected before DPC sensitization or 2, 6, or about 24 weeks after (not recorded which). The V gene is TRBV5-4, the J gene TRBJ2-3; D gene uncertain. The CDR3 nucleotides are TGTGCCAGCAGCTTGTTGGCGGTCACAGATACGCAGTATTTT. The encoded protein is CASSLLAVTDTQYF.